This paragraph covers one TCR beta chain sequence. The assay was immunoSEQ multiplex PCR, and TCRdb's table has in-frame clones only and misses some. There are over 80,000 clones in the sample; 90% occur only once, and roughly 0.77% lies in the top ten. This sample is drawn from a study of T cell changes during pregnancy in multiple sclerosis. This CDR3 region has 17 residues. Germline CDR1 reads SEHNR; CDR2 reads FQNEAQ (reference sequence). The junction had 15 bases not matched to a gene; V was cut back by 3 bases and J by 7 bases. The receptor comes from a female donor in good health, enrolled as a control in a pregnancy study. The sequenced sample was peripheral blood, obtained in the second trimester of pregnancy. J is TRBJ2-3 and V is TRBV7-9; TRBD2 matches at 8 bases. CDR3 in amino acids: CASSFLAGTSPRNTQYF. CDR3 coding DNA: TGTGCCAGCAGCTTTTTAGCGGGGACCAGCCCGAGGAATACGCAGTATTTT.